One and the same sample provided the 13 T cell receptor beta chains below, sequenced in a study of blood T cell repertoires in COVID-19. Measured with immunoSEQ multiplex PCR; TCRdb has only the in-frame clones, and not every one. This table has roughly 160,000 clones, approximately 81% appearing once. The sequenced material came from peripheral blood. All receptors derive from a woman in her forties or fifties with COVID-19, enrolled during active disease.

V and J are TRBV10-2 and TRBJ2-7; weak D call: TRBD2 (6 bases). Germline V gene data show CDR1 as WSHSY and CDR2 as SAAADI. Trimming removed 10 bases from V and 0 bases from J, with 13 bases in between. This CDR3 spans 13 amino acids. In DNA form, the CDR3 reads TGCGCCACCTCTGGCGGGATCTCCTACGAGCAGTACTTC. Its protein is CATSGGISYEQYF.

The genes are TRBV11-2 and TRBJ1-2, with D uncertain. The length of the CDR3 is 16 residues. V lost 2 bases and J 6 bases, leaving 19 bases between the germline ends. Germline lookup yields CDR1 SGHAT and CDR2 FQNNGV. CDR3 amino acids: CASSLFTGGWLNGYTF. In DNA form, the CDR3 reads TGTGCCAGCAGCTTATTTACGGGAGGGTGGCTCAATGGCTACACCTTC.

V usage is TRBV27 and J usage is TRBJ2-3; 11 bases match TRBD2. The CDR3 covers 16 residues. Germline V gene lookup returns CDR1 MNHEY and CDR2 SMNVEV (reference sequence). Unmatched junction bases numbered 9, after V lost 6 bases and J lost 4 bases. The CDR3, as DNA: TGTGCCAGCAGCTTCATCGGGACTAGCGGATCAGATACGCAGTATTTT. It codes for CASSFIGTSGSDTQYF.

The chain is built from TRBV6-5 and TRBJ1-2; possible D gene TRBD1, 5 bases. Germline V gives CDR1 MNHEY, CDR2 SVGAGI. The CDR3 has 15 residues. V was clipped by 5 bases and J by 0 bases, with 13 bases between them. The CDR3 loop is CASSPRGLSNYGYTF. The CDR3 nucleotides are TGTGCCAGCAGTCCACGGGGACTATCTAACTATGGCTACACCTTC.

The chain uses TRBV6-6 and TRBJ1-2, with 8 bases that match TRBD1. The junction had 9 bases not matched to a gene; V was cut back by 4 bases and J by 2 bases. Germline lookup yields CDR1 MNHNY and CDR2 SVGAGI (reference sequence). CDR3 length equals 16 residues. CDR3 bases: TGTGCCAGCAGTTCAAATCCGGGACAGGAGAACTATGGCTACACCTTC. It is translated as CASSSNPGQENYGYTF.

The chain employs TRBV5-4 and TRBJ1-5; D ambiguous. The CDR3 sequence is 14 residues long. Trimming took 4 bases from V and 1 from J, leaving 9 bases between them. Germline CDR1 reads SGHNT; CDR2 reads YYREEE (reference sequence). CDR3: CASSTWASNQPQHF. CDR3 DNA sequence: TGTGCCAGCAGCACCTGGGCAAGCAATCAGCCCCAGCATTTT.

The chain is built from TRBV9 and TRBJ1-1; maybe TRBD1 (6 bases). With 0 bases removed from V and 0 bases from J, the gap between germline ends came to 12 bases. Germline CDR1 and CDR2: SGDLS and YYNGEE. This CDR3 spans 16 amino acids. CDR3 DNA sequence: TGTGCCAGCAGCGTAGGGGCAGGGGTGATGAACACTGAAGCTTTCTTT. This codes for CASSVGAGVMNTEAFF.

The V call is TRBV6-1, the J call TRBJ2-7; 7 bases align to TRBD1. The CDR3 has 14 residues. V shed 2 bases and J 2 bases; nucleotides not matched to a gene: 3. Per the germline V gene, CDR1 is MNHNS and CDR2 is SASEGT. The CDR3 loop reads CASSESGQPYEQYF. DNA of the CDR3: TGTGCCAGCAGTGAATCGGGACAGCCCTACGAGCAGTACTTC.

This clone was observed a single time. The chain links TRBV3-1 (or the pseudogene TRBV3-2) to TRBJ1-2; 12 bases line up with TRBD1. CDR3 length: 16 amino acids. The germline V gene encodes CDR1 LGHDT and CDR2 YNNKEL (reference sequence). The junction had 9 bases not matched to a gene; V was cut back by 4 bases and J by 6 bases. Here the CDR3 reads CASSPQPGQGAHGYTF. In DNA form, the CDR3 reads TGTGCCAGCAGCCCCCAGCCGGGACAGGGGGCCCATGGCTACACCTTC.

V is TRBV29-1 and J is TRBJ1-4; 7 bases line up with TRBD1. CDR3 length equals 14 residues. Germline assignment: CDR1 SQVTM and CDR2 ANQGSEA. V trimming: 6 bases; J trimming: 7 bases; junction bases outside the gene matches: 11. The CDR3 here is CSVLVQGRSEKLFF. DNA of the CDR3: TGCAGCGTCTTGGTACAGGGGCGAAGTGAAAAACTGTTTTTT.

This clone is a singleton in its sample. The chain couples TRBV28 to TRBJ1-2, with 9 bases lining up with TRBD1. The V gene's germline CDR1 is MDHEN and CDR2 SYDVKM. This CDR3 contains 15 residues. V lost 5 bases to trimming and J lost 4 bases; unmatched junction nucleotides: 8. The CDR3 DNA reads as TGTGCCAGCAGTCCAGGGGACAGGGTGGGCTATGGCTACACCTTC. It yields the protein CASSPGDRVGYGYTF.

This chain connects TRBV6-5 to TRBJ2-5; D is ambiguous. The CDR3 contains 15 residues. Trimming took 0 bases from V and 2 from J, leaving 10 bases between them. Germline V lookup: CDR1 MNHEY, CDR2 SVGAGI. The CDR3 reads CASSYSAAKQETQYF. Here the CDR3 DNA reads TGTGCCAGCAGTTACTCGGCTGCAAAACAAGAGACCCAGTACTTC.

The chain uses TRBV4-1 and TRBJ2-1, with D perhaps matching TRBD2 (5 bases). V was cut by 6 bases and J by 10 bases, with 13 bases left in between. This CDR3 comprises 12 residues. The germline V gene has CDR1 MGHRA and CDR2 YSYEKL. The CDR3 sequence is CASSLVAGEQFF. DNA of the CDR3: TGCGCCAGCAGTCTCGTCGCGGGCGAGCAGTTCTTC.